This section outlines one T cell receptor (beta chain) sequence together with its context. The antigen remains unidentified. The data are from a study of cytomegalovirus exposure and HLA in healthy donors. General study results and limits: The study labeled more than 150 TCR beta chains cytomegalovirus-associated. Among the most significant clusters, several appeared linked to common viral pathogens in a later analysis. With further analysis later on, most CMV-associated TCR beta chains appeared HLA-restricted.

The PCR was carried out with 60 Vbeta primers and 13 Jbeta primers. The assay was immunoSEQ multiplex PCR, and TCRdb's table has in-frame clones only and misses some. The sample records about 76,000 clones, just over 70% being singletons. Germline values: CDR1 KGHSH, CDR2 LQKENI. The CDR3 contains 15 residues. The V end was cut by 3 bases, the J end by 1 base, with 11 bases between. The sequence was collected from a man in his 60s in good health and CMV-seropositive. Sequencing input: PBMCs. The chain recombines TRBV18 with TRBJ2-3; tentative D call: TRBD1 (5 bases). In nucleotides, the CDR3 is TGTGCCAGCTCACCCGGACAAGTCGGCACAGATACGCAGTATTTT. This gives the protein CASSPGQVGTDTQYF.